This T cell receptor beta chain was obtained from a study of memory CD4+ T cells and cytomegalovirus serostatus. Here immunoSEQ multiplex PCR was the method, and the copy in TCRdb shows in-frame clones only, minus some. The top ten hold roughly 2.6% of the sample, which has about 75,000 clones, roughly 78% seen once. Points on this clone: Its antigen is unknown.

Germline V lookup: CDR1 WSHSY, CDR2 SAAADI. Trimming left V 1 base short and J 1 base short, with 13 bases between. This CDR3 contains 16 residues. Study results and caveats: Of approximately 150 reported CMV TCRbeta sequences, some 67 were found in memory CD4+ repertoires.

The sort gate was single viable CD3+CD4+CD8-CD45RO+ cells for memory CD4+ T cells. The V gene is TRBV10-2, the J gene TRBJ1-1; possible D gene TRBD1, 5 bases. The TCR sequence derives from an adult in good health and CMV-seropositive. The sequencing input was memory CD4+ T cells from blood. CDR3 DNA: TGCGCCAGCAGTGAGTTTCGACAGCAAACGAACACTGAAGCTTTCTTT. Translation: CASSEFRQQTNTEAFF.